This section outlines one TCR beta chain sequence together with its context. Its matching antigen is unknown. These data come from a study of PD-1 blockade in classical Hodgkin lymphoma. Regarding the study as a whole: Exclusion removed patients who began nivolumab under 1 year after ASCT.

Method: immunoSEQ multiplex PCR; TCRdb's copy keeps in-frame clones and lacks some. The repertoire consists of about 13,000 clones, with around 90% occurring once and the leading ten covering 0.4% to 0.5%. Each and every patient relapsed after autologous stem cell transplantation, and patients got differing brentuximab vedotin exposure. Magnetic negative selection was used to purify CD4+ T cells from thawed PBMCs. Germline V gene sequence: CDR1 SEHNR, CDR2 FQNEAQ (reference sequence). This CDR3 is 12 amino acids long. V shed 5 bases and J shed 5 bases, with 10 bases lying between them. This receptor was identified in a human donor with classical Hodgkin lymphoma. Sequenced material: CD4+ T cells from blood, taken at baseline. The chain uses TRBV7-9 and TRBJ2-7; tentative D call: TRBD1 (6 bases). CDR3 residues: CASSPRGDEQYF. The CDR3 DNA sequence: TGTGCCAGCAGCCCCAGGGGTGACGAGCAGTACTTC.